This T cell receptor beta chain was identified in a study of CD8 T cells in Susac syndrome. Random hexamers were used to reverse transcribe an amount of roughly 0.45 to 1 ug RNA. TCR beta CDR3 was amplified by immunoSEQ multiplex PCR. This amplification extended across 54 Vbeta and 13 Jbeta segments. TCRdb reprocessed the immunoSEQ multiplex PCR reads via MiXCR and lists one record per CDR3 protein. Here the sample spans roughly 130,000 distinct CDR3 sequences, roughly 96% being singletons. Sequencing of TCR beta was carried out in blood CD8+ and CD4+ T cells. Controls were healthy donors chosen to match patients in age and sex. TEMRA cells were FACS-enriched and CD8+ and CD4+ T cells negatively isolated. The CDR3 consists of 15 residues. V lost 5 bases and J lost 1, with 14 bases in between. CDR1 and CDR2 (germline): SGHTA, FQGNSA.

The sequenced material came from CD4+ T cells from PBMCs. J is TRBJ2-5 and V is TRBV7-2, with D unclear. The sequence came from a human donor in good health. Here the CDR3 DNA reads TGTGCCAGCAGCCGGGTGGCAGGCATCCAAGAGACCCAGTACTTC. Its translation is CASSRVAGIQETQYF. Looking up the rest from reference TRBV7-2 and TRBJ2-5 gives the full variable domain: GAGVSQSPSNKVTEKGKDVELRCDPISGHTALYWYRQSLGQGLEFLIYFQGNSAPDKSGLPSDRFSAERTGGSVSTLTIQRTQQEDSAVYLCASSRVAGIQETQYFGPGTRLLVL.